Below are 20 T cell receptor beta chains sequenced from a single sample in a study of T-cell memory formation after mild COVID-19. Each CDR3 protein is one row after TCRdb ran MiXCR on the 5' RACE reads. This table holds about half a million distinct CDR3 sequences, 18% found once. Sequenced: PBMCs or a T cell subset sorted from them (not recorded which). Receptor source: an adult woman who had mild COVID-19 (a few samples of this study predate the infection). Cell type and time point are not known.

The J gene is TRBJ1-5, the V gene TRBV20-1; D is uncertain. The germline V gene encodes CDR1 DFQATT and CDR2 SNEGSKA (reference sequence). The CDR3 runs to 14 residues. V shed 7 bases and J shed 0 bases, with 13 bases lying between them. In DNA, the CDR3 is TGCAGTGTTGCCAGTAGCTATAGCAATCAGCCCCAGCATTTT. Protein: CSVASSYSNQPQHF.

This rearrangement joins TRBV20-1 to TRBJ1-2, with 8 bases identical to TRBD1. This CDR3 is 16 amino acids long. Trimming at V came to 0 bases and at J to 2 bases, leaving 8 bases not matched to a gene. Germline lookup yields CDR1 DFQATT and CDR2 SNEGSKA (reference sequence). The CDR3 is CSAREVTGAPNYGYTF. The DNA of the CDR3 is TGCAGTGCTAGAGAGGTGACAGGGGCGCCGAACTATGGCTACACCTTC.

This clonotype was detected only a few times. This chain joins TRBV7-9 and TRBJ2-1; TRBD1 might be the D (6 bases). Trimming shortened V by 5 bases and J by 8 bases, and 13 bases separated the two germline ends. Germline-derived CDR1 and CDR2 are SEHNR and FQNEAQ (reference sequence). The CDR3 runs to 13 residues. This CDR3 is CASSQGWGDEQFF. CDR3 coding DNA: TGTGCCAGCAGCCAGGGGTGGGGCGATGAGCAGTTCTTC. Together with reference TRBV7-9 and TRBJ2-1, the CDR3 gives the full variable domain: DTGVSQNPRHKITKRGQNVTFRCDPISEHNRLYWYRQTLGQGPEFLTYFQNEAQLEKSRLLSDRFSAERPKGSFSTLEIQRTEQGDSAMYLCASSQGWGDEQFFGPGTRLTVL.

This clonotype was picked up many times. This sequence joins TRBV6-5 and TRBJ1-5; 8 nucleotides agree with TRBD1. With 2 bases clipped from V and 14 bases from J, the junction kept 8 bases outside the gene matches. Per the germline V gene, CDR1 is MNHEY and CDR2 is SVGAGI. This CDR3 has 13 amino acids. Here the CDR3 reads CASSYDRQGTEHF. CDR3 DNA sequence: TGTGCCAGCAGTTACGACCGACAGGGGACAGAGCATTTT.

This sequence joins TRBV7-9 and TRBJ2-7, with 9 bases that match TRBD1. The trim removed 3 bases at V and 5 bases at J, leaving 8 bases unmatched. The CDR3 is 15 amino acids. Germline V gives CDR1 SEHNR, CDR2 FQNEAQ (reference sequence). In nucleotides, the CDR3 is TGTGCCAGCAGCTTTCCTCTGGGACAGGGTGACGAGCAGTACTTC. Residues: CASSFPLGQGDEQYF.

This clonotype was seen more than once but under ten times. This chain joins TRBV12-3 or TRBV12-4 and TRBJ1-1; D ambiguous. V shed 3 bases and J shed 6 bases, with 8 bases lying between them. The CDR3 covers 12 residues. CDR3 coding DNA: TGTGCCAGCAGTTTGAGGGCGGCTGAAGCTTTCTTT. As protein: CASSLRAAEAFF.

This clonotype was seen a handful of times. The chain combines TRBV7-9 with TRBJ1-5, with TRBD1 as a possible D gene (5 bases). CDR3 length: 17 residues. Trimming removed 4 bases from V and 3 bases from J, with 19 bases in between. CDR1 is SEHNR and CDR2 is FQNEAQ in the germline V gene (reference sequence). The CDR3: CASSSIRDRGANQPQHF. CDR3 nucleotides: TGTGCCAGCAGCTCCATCAGAGACAGAGGGGCCAATCAGCCCCAGCATTTT.

The chain is built from TRBV6-5 and TRBJ1-1; 9 bases fit TRBD1. CDR3 length: 17 residues. Germline CDR1 is MNHEY and CDR2 is SVGAGI. V was clipped by 2 bases and J by 0 bases; unmatched bases: 7. CDR3 residues: CASSYRRQGGMNTEAFF. The CDR3 bases are TGTGCCAGCAGTTACAGGCGACAGGGGGGCATGAACACTGAAGCTTTCTTT.

The V call is TRBV7-9, the J call TRBJ2-3; no firm D call. The CDR3 loop spans 17 amino acids. Germline V lookup: CDR1 SEHNR, CDR2 FQNEAQ (reference sequence). V dropped 0 bases and J dropped 3 bases, with 16 bases sitting between them. DNA of the CDR3: TGTGCCAGCAGCTTAGCCCGAGGATCCCCAGGAACAGATACGCAGTATTTT. This sequence encodes CASSLARGSPGTDTQYF.

This clonotype showed up just a few times. This rearrangement joins TRBV24-1 to TRBJ2-3; 9 bases line up with TRBD2. Germline loops: CDR1 KGHDR, CDR2 SFDVKD. The CDR3 runs 16 residues. With V trimmed by 3 bases and J by 2 bases, 5 bases remained unmatched. Written as DNA, the CDR3 is TGTGCCACCAGTGATCCCTTAGCGGGAGACACAGATACGCAGTATTTT. It codes for CATSDPLAGDTDTQYF.

The J gene is TRBJ2-6, the V gene TRBV9; perhaps D is TRBD1 or TRBD2 (5 bases each). The CDR3 consists of 17 residues. CDR1 and CDR2 from the germline V gene are SGDLS and YYNGEE. Trimming cost V 4 bases and J 0 bases, with 14 bases left between them. The CDR3 reads CASSLRDGDSGANVLTF. The CDR3, as DNA: TGTGCCAGCAGCCTCCGGGACGGGGACTCTGGGGCCAACGTCCTGACTTTC.

This clonotype was counted ten times or more. This chain links TRBV5-5 with TRBJ2-7; 8 bases map to TRBD1. CDR1 SGHKS and CDR2 YYEKEE come from the germline V gene (reference sequence). J lost 3 bases, V lost 4 bases, and 6 bases had no gene match. The CDR3 length is 14 residues. The CDR3, as DNA: TGTGCCAGCAGCCCCCGACAGGGGAGCTACGAGCAGTACTTC. It translates to CASSPRQGSYEQYF.

The chain joins TRBV12-3 or TRBV12-4 to TRBJ1-3; 11 nucleotides match TRBD1. V lost 8 bases and J lost 4; bases outside the gene matches: 13. This CDR3 spans 17 amino acids. The CDR3: CASGTGGYSASGNTIYF. The CDR3 coding sequence is TGTGCCAGCGGGACAGGGGGATACAGCGCGTCAGGAAACACCATATATTTT.

The V and J genes are TRBV12-3 or TRBV12-4 and TRBJ2-3; maybe TRBD2 (6 bases). The length of the CDR3 is 15 residues. V dropped 3 bases and J dropped 2 bases, with 12 bases sitting between them. The CDR3 region is CASSFAAGTTDTQYF. The CDR3 nucleotides are TGTGCCAGCAGTTTCGCCGCGGGGACCACAGATACGCAGTATTTT.

There are a few counts of this clonotype. The gene calls are TRBV24-1 and TRBJ2-3, with 8 bases that match TRBD2. From germline, CDR1 is KGHDR and CDR2 SFDVKD. V was pared by 9 bases and J by 3 bases, with 7 bases of the junction left unmatched. The CDR3 sequence is 14 residues long. The CDR3 region has the DNA TGTGCCACCGCGCGGGGGGTAGGGACAGATACGCAGTATTTT. It specifies CATARGVGTDTQYF.

There are a few counts of this clonotype. The gene calls are TRBV3-1 and TRBJ2-3; TRBD2 might be the D (6 bases). The CDR3 runs 17 residues. The V and J ends lost 4 bases and 0 bases respectively, with 17 bases between them. CDR1 is LGHDT, CDR2 YNNKEL, per germline (reference sequence). The CDR3 protein is CASSLSSLAFSTDTQYF. The DNA of the CDR3 is TGTGCCAGCAGCCTGTCCTCACTAGCTTTTAGCACAGATACGCAGTATTTT.

The sample holds a few counts of this clonotype. The chain joins TRBV4-1 to TRBJ2-1, with TRBD2 matching 11 bases. Germline V gene sequence: CDR1 MGHRA, CDR2 YSYEKL. Trimming cost V 0 bases and J 4 bases; bases outside gene matches: 8. The CDR3 is 18 amino acids. Written as DNA, the CDR3 is TGCGCCAGCAGCCAAGATGATAGCGGGGGGGGCGCTTACAATGAGCAGTTCTTC. It specifies CASSQDDSGGGAYNEQFF.

This clonotype was seen a handful of times. The gene calls are TRBV27 and TRBJ2-2; D could derive from TRBD1 or TRBD2 (5 bases each). V was cut by 6 bases and J by 2 bases, with 13 bases left in between. CDR1 is MNHEY, CDR2 SMNVEV, per germline (reference sequence). This CDR3 is 15 amino acids long. The CDR3: CASSHPGPNTGELFF. CDR3 bases: TGTGCCAGCAGCCACCCGGGACCCAACACCGGGGAGCTGTTTTTT.

V gene TRBV9 combines with J gene TRBJ2-1; 7 nucleotides align to TRBD2. V was pared by 3 bases and J by 5 bases, with 8 bases of the junction left unmatched. This CDR3 spans 15 amino acids. Looked up from germline, CDR1 is SGDLS and CDR2 is YYNGEE. CDR3 in amino acids: CASSANRDYDNEQFF. CDR3 in DNA: TGTGCCAGCAGCGCAAACCGGGACTACGACAATGAGCAGTTCTTC.

This sequence joins TRBV6-5 and TRBJ2-1; D gene uncertain. The length of the CDR3 is 14 residues. The germline CDR1 and CDR2 sequences are MNHEY and SVGAGI. V lost 2 bases and J 3 bases, leaving 8 bases between the germline ends. The CDR3 sequence: CASSYRTYYNEQFF. The CDR3 DNA reads TGTGCCAGCAGTTACCGGACCTACTACAATGAGCAGTTCTTC.